One and the same sample provided the 5 T cell receptor beta chains below, sequenced in a study of T cells in Graves' hyperthyroidism and ophthalmopathy (dated by TCRdb to between 2018 and 2021). Libraries were constructed by multiplex PCR. The instrument was an Illumina HiSeq 2000. The TCR beta CDR3 regions were amplified from the RNA transcripts. The TCR CDR3 was subjected to a first round of RT-PCR using the HTBI primer set and the Qiagen OneStep RT-PCR kit. Through fastp at Q25 and MiXCR, TCRdb rebuilt clones from the public reads, retaining in-frame beta chains. Duplicate CDR3 protein sequences are folded into a single record with the most common DNA and genes. This sample lists fewer than 700,000 distinct CDR3 sequences; 15% to 20% were detected once. Clones ranked in the top ten supply about 3.8% of the sample. Sequenced material: blood. Source of these receptors: a woman aged 30 to 39 with Graves' hyperthyroidism.

This clonotype was found a few times. The J gene is TRBJ1-2, the V gene TRBV7-9; no definite D call. This CDR3 contains 13 residues. CDR1 SEHNR and CDR2 FQNEAQ come from the germline V gene (reference sequence). V was pared by 5 bases and J by 7 bases, with 14 bases between. The CDR3 DNA reads as TGTGCCAGCAGCCCAAGGAGCCTTTTTGGCTACACCTTC. This encodes CASSPRSLFGYTF. The variable domain in full, completed from reference TRBV7-9 and TRBJ1-2, reads DTGVSQNPRHKITKRGQNVTFRCDPISEHNRLYWYRQTLGQGPEFLTYFQNEAQLEKSRLLSDRFSAERPKGSFSTLEIQRTEQGDSAMYLCASSPRSLFGYTFGSGTRLTVV.

The table lists this clonotype with many counts. This chain connects TRBV11-2 to TRBJ2-2, with TRBD2 as a possible D gene (6 bases). The CDR3 runs to 16 residues. The germline V gene encodes CDR1 SGHAT and CDR2 FQNNGV. Trimming cost V 1 base and J 2 bases, with 11 bases left between them. The DNA of the CDR3 is TGTGCCAGCAGCTTAGCGGTTAGCGGAAACACCGGGGAGCTGTTTTTT. Amino acid sequence: CASSLAVSGNTGELFF.

Regarding this clonotype: A read error may explain this, as a much larger clone is one base away. The chain joins TRBV6-1 to TRBJ1-1; D unclear. Germline CDR1 is MNHNS and CDR2 is SASEGT. This CDR3 contains 14 residues. CDR3 DNA sequence: TGTGCCGGCAGTCCACGGTGGGGGAACACTGAAGCTTTCTTT. Protein product: CAGSPRWGNTEAFF.

With respect to this clonotype: The junction shows a germline mismatch at one end, possibly a read error. The chain uses TRBV7-2 and TRBJ2-1; TRBD2 matches at 7 bases. Germline V gene lookup returns CDR1 SGHTA and CDR2 FQGNSA. The CDR3 has 16 amino acids. The CDR3 DNA reads as TGTGCCGGCAGACCCCCTAGCGGCAGCTCCTACAATGAGCAGTTCTTC. It yields the protein CAGRPPSGSSYNEQFF.

This clonotype was seen at least ten times. The V and J genes are TRBV11-2 and TRBJ2-1; TRBD1 is a possible D gene (6 bases). This CDR3 region has 14 residues. With 0 bases removed from V and 9 bases from J, the gap between germline ends came to 12 bases. The V gene's germline CDR1 is SGHAT and CDR2 FQNNGV. In DNA, the CDR3 is TGTGCCAGCAGCTTAGAAATTTTAGGGGGTGAGCAGTTCTTC. Its translation: CASSLEILGGEQFF.